This T cell receptor beta chain was sequenced in a study of patients and donors after allogeneic stem cell transplantation. In TCRdb, the RT-PCR reads were re-called with MiXCR into one record per CDR3 protein. Seen here are about 89,000 distinct CDR3 sequences, about 44% observed once, and the top ten hold under 70%. Germline assignment: CDR1 LGHNA and CDR2 YSLEER. The CDR3 spans 15 residues. V gave up 4 bases and J gave up 5 bases, with 17 bases separating them. V and J are TRBV4-3 and TRBJ1-1; D is ambiguous. The specimen sequenced was blood, either unsorted or a sorted T cell fraction (not recorded which). The source of this sequence is a human donor who was either an allogeneic HSCT recipient or a stem cell or donor lymphocyte infusion donor (not recorded which). It is not recorded whose cells these are; they may come from a transplant donor. In DNA form, the CDR3 reads TGCGCCAGCAGCCCCGCCGAGAGGGTAGCAACTGAAGCTTTCTTT. Amino acids: CASSPAERVATEAFF.